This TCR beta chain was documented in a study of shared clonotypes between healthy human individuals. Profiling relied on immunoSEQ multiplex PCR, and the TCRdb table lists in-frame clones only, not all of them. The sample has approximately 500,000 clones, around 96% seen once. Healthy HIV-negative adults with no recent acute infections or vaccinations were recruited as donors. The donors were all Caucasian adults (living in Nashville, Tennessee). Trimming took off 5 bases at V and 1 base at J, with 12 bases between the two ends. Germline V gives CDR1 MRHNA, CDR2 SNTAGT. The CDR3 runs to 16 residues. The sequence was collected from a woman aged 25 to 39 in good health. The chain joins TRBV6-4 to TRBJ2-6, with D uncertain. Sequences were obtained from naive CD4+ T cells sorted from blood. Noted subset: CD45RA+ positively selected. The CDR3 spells CASSPGGASGANVLTF. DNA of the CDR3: TGTGCCAGCAGTCCGGGCGGAGCGTCTGGGGCCAACGTCCTGACTTTC.